This T cell receptor beta chain appears in the sequencing data of a study of beta chain features in type 1 diabetes. Overall study context: The samples had roughly 110,000,000 sorted cells examined in all. Points from the study as a whole: For patients, the naive, central memory and Treg TCRB repertoires appeared more alike than for healthy donors. There was a moderate but significant shortening of TCRB CDR3s in all four CD4+ subsets of Type 1 diabetes patients.

Losses at the gene ends were 5 bases for V and 6 bases for J; bases not matched to a gene: 4. Germline CDR1 is MNHNY and CDR2 is SVGAGI (reference sequence). This CDR3 region has 13 residues. This clone appeared a few times. The antigen is undetermined. Of the isolated RNA, all was reverse transcribed, and so the sequenced material was expressed TCRB transcripts. Repertoires were generated with immunoSEQ multiplex PCR, while TCRdb's copy carries only in-frame clones and drops some. This table holds around 250,000 clones, approximately 15% found once. The rearrangement uses TRBV6-6 and TRBJ1-5, with 7 bases fitting TRBD1. Source material: naive CD4+ T cells from blood. The sequence came from a man in his thirties or forties with type 1 diabetes. CDR3 DNA: TGTGCCAGCAGTCTCAGGGGGTCTCAGCCCCAGCATTTT. It is translated as CASSLRGSQPQHF.